These 31 T cell receptor beta chains originate from one sample sequenced in a study of cytomegalovirus exposure and HLA in healthy donors. The PCR made use of 60 Vbeta and 13 Jbeta primers. Profiled with immunoSEQ multiplex PCR; TCRdb holds only in-frame clones, not every one. The sample has around 120,000 clones, 75% to 85% seen once; the top ten hold around 9.1%. The sequenced sample consisted of PBMCs. These receptors were obtained from a woman aged 45-59 years in good health and CMV-seropositive.

V is TRBV5-6 and J is TRBJ2-3; tentative D call: TRBD1 (6 bases). The CDR3 is made up of 15 amino acids. Trimming took off 3 bases at V and 2 bases at J, with 13 bases between the two ends. The V gene's germline CDR1 is SGHDT and CDR2 YYEEEE. CDR3 nucleotides: TGTGCCAGCAGCTATTTCGGACAGAACACAGATACGCAGTATTTT. As protein: CASSYFGQNTDTQYF. Supplemented by reference TRBV5-6 and TRBJ2-3, the full variable domain reads DAGVTQSPTHLIKTRGQQVTLRCSPKSGHDTVSWYQQALGQGPQFIFQYYEEEERQRGNFPDRFSGHQFPNYSSELNVNALLLGDSALYLCASSYFGQNTDTQYFGPGTRLTVL.

The chain links TRBV10-1 to TRBJ2-1; 11 bases fit TRBD1. Germline V CDR1 and CDR2: WNHNN, SYGVQD (reference sequence). The CDR3 consists of 17 residues. J gave up 3 bases and V 10 bases, and 14 bases lay outside the gene matches. Here the CDR3 reads CAKTFSWTGGDYNEQFF. CDR3 bases: TGCGCCAAGACTTTCTCATGGACAGGGGGCGACTACAATGAGCAGTTCTTC.

V is TRBV7-2 and J is TRBJ1-2, with a weak D call TRBD1 (5 bases). V lost 4 bases, J lost 3 bases, and 9 bases lay in between. The germline CDR1 and CDR2 sequences are SGHTA and FQGNSA. The CDR3 extends over 13 amino acids. The DNA for the CDR3 is TGTGCCAGCAGCTACGGGGGATACTATGGCTACACCTTC. Translated: CASSYGGYYGYTF.

The rearrangement uses TRBV12-5 and TRBJ2-7; TRBD2 agrees at 8 bases. CDR1 LGHNT and CDR2 FRNRAP come from the germline V gene. The CDR3 has 15 amino acids. V lost 6 bases to trimming and J lost 2 bases; unmatched junction nucleotides: 9. The CDR3 sequence: CASGLARGGPYEQYF. The CDR3, as DNA: TGTGCTAGTGGCCTCGCCCGGGGGGGCCCCTACGAGCAGTACTTC.

For this clone: Compared with germline, one end of the junction differs, possibly owing to a read error. The chain employs TRBV19 and TRBJ1-1, with D perhaps TRBD1 (6 bases). The CDR3 is made up of 13 amino acids. Germline CDR1 LNHDA, CDR2 SQIVND (reference sequence). The CDR3 loop is CASSSDRNPEAFF. Here the CDR3 DNA reads TGTGCCAGTAGTTCAGACAGGAACCCTGAAGCTTTCTTT.

This clone was detected a few times. V usage is TRBV6-5 and J usage is TRBJ1-2; 7 nucleotides agree with TRBD1. Trimming removed 0 bases from V and 6 bases from J; junction bases left unmatched: 4. The CDR3 consists of 14 residues. Germline assignment: CDR1 MNHEY and CDR2 SVGAGI. CDR3 residues: CASSYSTGQNGYTF. CDR3 in DNA: TGTGCCAGCAGTTACTCGACGGGACAGAATGGCTACACCTTC.

CDR3: CAISERLAVQETQYF. The CDR3 nucleotides read TGTGCCATCAGTGAACGACTAGCGGTACAAGAGACCCAGTACTTC. V usage is TRBV10-3 and J usage is TRBJ2-5; 9 nucleotides match TRBD2. Germline trimming cut 3 bases from V and 2 bases from J; bases unmatched to any gene: 4. This CDR3 comprises 15 residues. Germline assignment: CDR1 ENHRY and CDR2 SYGVKD.

The CDR3 is CAWSGDYPSGELFF. CDR3 coding DNA: TGTGCCTGGAGTGGGGACTACCCGTCCGGGGAGCTGTTTTTT. This sequence joins TRBV30 and TRBJ2-2; 7 positions match TRBD2. Trimming cost V 1 base and J 6 bases; bases outside gene matches: 5. Germline V gene sequence: CDR1 GTSNPN, CDR2 SVGIG (reference sequence). The CDR3 totals 14 residues.

This chain's CDR3 is CASSRQSHPNNEQFF. The CDR3 DNA sequence: TGTGCCAGCAGCAGACAGTCCCATCCGAACAATGAGCAGTTCTTC. The V gene is TRBV5-4, the J gene TRBJ2-1; maybe TRBD1 (5 bases). Germline V gives CDR1 SGHNT, CDR2 YYREEE (reference sequence). V lost 4 bases and J lost 5, with 16 bases in between. The CDR3 totals 15 residues.

This clone was detected only a few times. This chain connects TRBV5-6 to TRBJ1-2; 11 nucleotides match TRBD1. The CDR3 has 15 residues. J was trimmed by 4 bases and V by 4 bases; bases with no gene match: 6. Germline V lookup: CDR1 SGHDT, CDR2 YYEEEE. CDR3 sequence: CASSRPGQGGYGYTF. As DNA, the CDR3 is TGTGCCAGCAGCCGGCCGGGACAGGGGGGCTATGGCTACACCTTC.

This sequence joins TRBV9 and TRBJ2-1, with 15 nucleotides matching TRBD2. J lost 10 bases, V lost 4 bases, and 6 bases had no gene match. Germline CDR1 reads SGDLS; CDR2 reads YYNGEE. This CDR3 spans 15 amino acids. The CDR3 nucleotides read TGTGCCAGCAGCTCTCGAGGGACTAGCGGGAGGGAGCAGTTCTTC. Its translation is CASSSRGTSGREQFF.

This clone was seen a single time. This chain links TRBV7-9 with TRBJ2-1, with 9 bases lining up with TRBD1. With 4 bases clipped from V and 4 bases from J, the junction kept 11 bases outside the gene matches. Germline assignment: CDR1 SEHNR and CDR2 FQNEAQ (reference sequence). This CDR3 comprises 17 residues. Written as DNA, the CDR3 is TGTGCCAGCAGCTCCAAGAATGCGGGACAGGGATACAATGAGCAGTTCTTC. Translating gives CASSSKNAGQGYNEQFF.

This clone was observed once. The chain combines TRBV7-9 with TRBJ2-7; TRBD1 might be the D (5 bases). Trimming removed 5 bases at V and 2 bases at J, with 10 bases between. There are 13 residues in the CDR3. The germline gives CDR1 SEHNR, CDR2 FQNEAQ (reference sequence). DNA of the CDR3: TGTGCCAGCAGCGCAAGGGGCCCCTACGAGCAGTACTTC. Protein: CASSARGPYEQYF.

The chain employs TRBV7-8 and TRBJ2-7, with 8 bases fitting TRBD2. CDR3 length: 17 amino acids. Germline V gene data show CDR1 as SGHVS and CDR2 as FQNEAQ. V shed 0 bases and J 3 bases; nucleotides not matched to a gene: 10. CDR3 amino acids: CASSLAGSSGRLYEQYF. Here the CDR3 DNA reads TGTGCCAGCAGCTTAGCGGGGTCTAGCGGGCGCCTCTACGAGCAGTACTTC.

CDR3 region: CASSRETSGGYTGELFF. The CDR3 DNA is TGTGCCAGCAGCCGCGAGACTAGCGGGGGATACACCGGGGAGCTGTTTTTT. The chain employs TRBV4-2 and TRBJ2-2; 12 bases align to TRBD2. This CDR3 spans 17 amino acids. The V gene end was trimmed by 4 bases and the J gene end by 3 bases; junction bases not matched to a gene: 6. Germline-derived CDR1 and CDR2 are LGHNA and YNFKEQ.

The chain has TRBV18 and TRBJ1-2; TRBD1 might be the D (6 bases). Germline CDR1 reads KGHSH; CDR2 reads LQKENI. V lost 3 bases, J lost 7 bases, and 15 bases lay in between. This CDR3 region has 14 residues. The CDR3 protein is CASSPQGPGRGYTF. The CDR3 coding sequence is TGTGCCAGCTCACCCCAGGGGCCGGGACGTGGCTACACCTTC.

V and J are TRBV6-6 and TRBJ1-6; D remains unclear. CDR1 is MNHNY and CDR2 is SVGAGI in the germline V gene (reference sequence). The CDR3 has 13 residues. The germline V and J ends were trimmed by 4 bases and 6 bases, with 7 bases remaining between them. The CDR3, as DNA: TGTGCCAGCAGTTTCGGTTCTAATTCACCCCTCCACTTT. This gives the protein CASSFGSNSPLHF.

This clone was recorded a few times. The V and J genes are TRBV7-2 and TRBJ2-3; tentative D call: TRBD2 (6 bases). The CDR3 sequence is 15 residues long. Trimming removed 3 bases at V and 4 bases at J, with 14 bases between. Germline CDR1 SGHTA, CDR2 FQGNSA. The CDR3 spells CASSLHRGLSDTQYF. The DNA of the CDR3 is TGTGCCAGCAGCTTGCACCGGGGACTCTCAGATACGCAGTATTTT.

The rearrangement uses TRBV5-1 and TRBJ2-1, with 12 bases identical to TRBD2. Per the germline V gene, CDR1 is SGHRS and CDR2 is YFSETQ. CDR3 length equals 19 residues. After removal of 2 bases from V and 7 bases from J, the junction contained 16 bases not matched to a gene. The CDR3 bases are TGCGCCAGCAGCTTTTTGGCAGGGGGCCCTAGCGGGAGGGCGAATGAGCAGTTCTTC. Its protein product is CASSFLAGGPSGRANEQFF. The full variable domain, with the rest looked up from reference TRBV5-1 and TRBJ2-1, is KAGVTQTPRYLIKTRGQQVTLSCSPISGHRSVSWYQQTPGQGLQFLFEYFSETQRNKGNFPGRFSGRQFSNSRSEMNVSTLELGDSALYLCASSFLAGGPSGRANEQFFGPGTRLTVL.

The chain has TRBV5-4 and TRBJ2-3; D is unclear. Germline V gene lookup returns CDR1 SGHNT and CDR2 YYREEE (reference sequence). The ends were cut back, 0 bases at V and 0 bases at J, with 8 bases in the middle. CDR3 length: 15 residues. The CDR3 DNA reads as TGTGCCAGCAGCTTGGGGGCCGCTAGCACAGATACGCAGTATTTT. As protein: CASSLGAASTDTQYF.

The chain recombines TRBV18 with TRBJ2-7; D perhaps matches TRBD1 (5 bases). CDR1 is KGHSH, CDR2 LQKENI, per germline. V shed 3 bases and J shed 6 bases, with 15 bases lying between them. The CDR3 is 14 amino acids. Here the CDR3 reads CASSPRSGQPEQYF. The CDR3 DNA follows: TGTGCCAGCTCACCGAGGTCCGGACAACCCGAGCAGTACTTC.

The V gene is TRBV7-3, the J gene TRBJ2-2; D not resolved. CDR1 is SGHTA, CDR2 FQGTGA, per germline. The CDR3 loop spans 18 amino acids. Trimming stripped 5 bases from V and 1 base from J, with 20 bases between. Here the CDR3 DNA reads TGTGCCAGCAGCCCCTCTCGTAGTACCCGCGAGAACACCGGGGAGCTGTTTTTT. The encoded protein is CASSPSRSTRENTGELFF.

The chain joins TRBV29-1 to TRBJ2-2, with 9 bases that match TRBD2. CDR1 is SQVTM and CDR2 is ANQGSEA in the germline V gene. V was pared by 8 bases and J by 5 bases, with 9 bases of the junction left unmatched. The CDR3 extends over 14 amino acids. CDR3 sequence reads: CSSGGGRVTGELFF. As DNA, the CDR3 is TGCAGCTCCGGGGGCGGGAGGGTTACCGGGGAGCTGTTTTTT.

In this sample, this clone turned up once. This chain uses TRBV19 with TRBJ2-5; D is perhaps TRBD2 (7 bases). Trimming stripped 3 bases from V and 3 bases from J, with 14 bases between. Germline lookup yields CDR1 LNHDA and CDR2 SQIVND (reference sequence). The CDR3 is 15 residues long. CDR3 in DNA: TGTGCCAGTAGTATCAGGGGAGGGGCTGAAGAGACCCAGTACTTC. It is translated as CASSIRGGAEETQYF.

This clone was counted a single time. The rearrangement links TRBV6-5 to TRBJ2-5; 12 positions agree with TRBD2. The CDR3 consists of 15 residues. Germline CDR1 reads MNHEY; CDR2 reads SVGAGI. Trimming cost V 4 bases and J 6 bases; bases outside gene matches: 6. The CDR3 region has the DNA TGTGCCAGCAGTTCGACTAGCGGGGGCCTGCAGACCCAGTACTTC. It codes for CASSSTSGGLQTQYF.

This clone was counted a single time. The V and J genes are TRBV7-2 and TRBJ1-1, with unresolved D. This CDR3 contains 15 residues. Trimming removed 5 bases from V and 5 bases from J, with 18 bases in between. Looked up from germline, CDR1 is SGHTA and CDR2 is FQGNSA. In nucleotides, the CDR3 is TGTGCCAGCAGCCAAACTGCGGGCCGTGGGACTGAAGCTTTCTTT. Residues: CASSQTAGRGTEAFF. The whole variable domain, remainder taken from reference TRBV7-2 and TRBJ1-1, is GAGVSQSPSNKVTEKGKDVELRCDPISGHTALYWYRQSLGQGLEFLIYFQGNSAPDKSGLPSDRFSAERTGGSVSTLTIQRTQQEDSAVYLCASSQTAGRGTEAFFGQGTRLTVV.

The chain combines TRBV5-1 with TRBJ1-3; no clear D gene. Germline-derived CDR1 and CDR2 are SGHRS and YFSETQ. The CDR3 contains 11 residues. The V end was cut by 3 bases, the J end by 9 bases, with 7 bases between. DNA for the CDR3: TGCGCCAGCAGCTCGGAGGGCACCATATATTTT. Its protein product is CASSSEGTIYF.

This clone was detected only a few times. V is TRBV25-1 and J is TRBJ1-2; possible D gene TRBD1, 5 bases. Germline CDR1 reads MGHDK; CDR2 reads SYGVNS. This CDR3 is 13 amino acids long. V was cut by 5 bases and J by 2 bases, with 9 bases left in between. The CDR3 DNA sequence: TGTGCCAGCAGTCCAGACAGCAACTATGGCTACACCTTC. Its protein product is CASSPDSNYGYTF.

The genes are TRBV7-9 and TRBJ1-2; 10 nucleotides align to TRBD1. Germline trimming cut 4 bases from V and 4 bases from J; bases unmatched to any gene: 6. The CDR3 covers 15 residues. In germline, CDR1 is SEHNR, CDR2 FQNEAQ (reference sequence). CDR3 residues: CASSSWTGGSYGYTF. The DNA of the CDR3 is TGTGCCAGCAGCTCCTGGACAGGGGGTTCCTATGGCTACACCTTC. The full variable domain, rest sourced from reference TRBV7-9 and TRBJ1-2, is DTGVSQNPRHKITKRGQNVTFRCDPISEHNRLYWYRQTLGQGPEFLTYFQNEAQLEKSRLLSDRFSAERPKGSFSTLEIQRTEQGDSAMYLCASSSWTGGSYGYTFGSGTRLTVV.

The chain couples TRBV19 to TRBJ2-7; D may be TRBD2 (5 bases). Per the germline V gene, CDR1 is LNHDA and CDR2 is SQIVND (reference sequence). The V gene lost 0 bases and the J gene lost 3 bases, with 15 bases spanning the gap. The CDR3 has 16 residues. Written as DNA, the CDR3 is TGTGCCAGTAGTATAGATGTGACCACGGGAATCTACGAGCAGTACTTC. Its translation: CASSIDVTTGIYEQYF.

The chain employs TRBV7-9 and TRBJ1-4, with 7 bases identical to TRBD1. The CDR3 sequence is 17 residues long. The V and J ends lost 5 bases and 8 bases, in that order; junction bases with no gene match: 17. The germline V gene encodes CDR1 SEHNR and CDR2 FQNEAQ (reference sequence). The CDR3 sequence: CASSPPPDRAQGEKLFF. The CDR3 DNA sequence: TGTGCCAGCAGCCCACCGCCCGACAGGGCGCAGGGGGAAAAACTGTTTTTT.